This T cell receptor (beta chain) was observed in a study of blood T cell repertoires in COVID-19. The method was immunoSEQ multiplex PCR; TCRdb's version includes in-frame clones alone and lacks a portion of them. The top ten hold 6% of the sample, which has 150,000 to 250,000 clones, 79% seen once. V was shortened by 8 bases and J by 4 bases, with 11 bases between the two germline ends. The CDR3 sequence is 12 residues long. The V gene's germline CDR1 is SNHLY and CDR2 FYNNEI. The sample taken for sequencing was peripheral blood. This receptor was taken from a woman aged 40 to 55 with COVID-19, enrolled during active disease. The chain combines TRBV2 with TRBJ1-2, with D possibly TRBD1 on 6 matching bases. The CDR3 DNA follows: TGTGCCAGCCTGACAGGAGTCTATGGCTACACCTTC. It codes for CASLTGVYGYTF. Based on the CDR3 plus reference TRBV2 and TRBJ1-2, the full variable domain is EPEVTQTPSHQVTQMGQEVILRCVPISNHLYFYWYRQILGQKVEFLVSFYNNEISEKSEIFDDQFSVERPDGSNFTLKIRSTKLEDSAMYFCASLTGVYGYTFGSGTRLTVV.